This T cell receptor beta chain is drawn from a study of metastatic and nonmetastatic thyroid tumors. On the study more broadly: Comparison of repertoires was carried out across blood and tumor or nodule tissue from malignant and benign thyroid patients.

General study results and limits: Significantly greater TCR beta diversity was reportedly found in malignant thyroid tumors than in benign nodules (in blood and tumor).

Relative to its sample, this clone is medium-sized. As yet, its antigen is unknown. In the authors' workflow: CDR3 was compared across clinicopathological groups, and the resulting differences were used to build a distant-metastasis classifier for papillary thyroid cancer. Using MiXCR, TCRdb re-called clones from the PCR reads. The V and J calls and clone size are TCRdb's, not the authors'. This table holds fewer than 12,000 clones, approximately 30% found once. Every patient underwent thyroid surgery untreated. The sequencing sample was made of tumor tissue. The sequence was collected from a male donor with papillary thyroid cancer or a benign thyroid nodule (not recorded which). Some clones in this sample may be carry-over from other donors' samples.

CDR3 region: CATDDAGAYGEQYF. Written as DNA, the CDR3 is TGTGCCACCGACGACGCTGGGGCGTACGGGGAGCAGTACTTC. V gene TRBV6-1 combines with J gene TRBJ2-7; D is perhaps TRBD1 (5 bases). The CDR3 loop spans 14 amino acids. Trimming took off 10 bases at V and 7 bases at J, with 23 bases between the two ends. Germline V lookup: CDR1 MNHNS, CDR2 SASEGT.